Here is one TCR beta chain with its context. Its antigen remains unknown. It was by quantitative 5'-RACE with molecular barcodes that TCR beta libraries were made. One entry per CDR3 protein results from TCRdb running MiXCR on the 5' RACE reads. Of about 320,000 distinct CDR3 sequences listed, roughly 11% are singletons. The CDR3 runs 14 residues. Trimming pared 0 bases from V and 3 bases from J, leaving 11 bases between. The germline V gene has CDR1 SQVTM and CDR2 ANQGSEA. The data derive from a study of CD8 T cells in ankylosing spondylitis. Study conclusions and caveats: Ankylosing spondylitis blood seemed to carry a telltale TCR beta motif made of several highly homologous variants. There was reportedly significant enrichment of clones that were disease-linked in matched ankylosing spondylitis synovial fluid.

This TCR was recovered from a female donor with ankylosing spondylitis or in good health (not recorded which). The sequenced sample was blood, either unsorted or a sorted T cell fraction (not recorded which). The chain is built from TRBV29-1 and TRBJ2-5, with D perhaps being TRBD1 or TRBD2 (5 bases each). CDR3 region: CSVEELGTEETQYF. The CDR3 DNA reads as TGCAGCGTTGAAGAACTCGGGACGGAAGAGACCCAGTACTTC.